The T cell receptor beta chain described here comes from a study of response to subunit inactivated influenza vaccine. The study's findings and limits: It was the authors' suggestion that each seasonal influenza vaccination recruits few new T cells.

This clonotype was observed a few times. The antigen is not known. The CDR3 extends over 16 amino acids. The germline V and J ends were trimmed by 1 base and 8 bases, with 18 bases remaining between them. The germline V gene has CDR1 SEHNR and CDR2 FQNEAQ (reference sequence). One entry per CDR3 protein results from TCRdb running MiXCR on the RT-PCR reads. The table includes about 240,000 distinct CDR3 sequences, 10% to 15% detected once. The V and J genes are TRBV7-9 and TRBJ2-1; maybe TRBD1 (5 bases). Sequencing was performed on non-naive T cells sorted from PBMCs, taken 14 days before vaccination. The origin of this receptor is a man aged 45-60 years who received an inactivated influenza vaccine. The CDR3 loop reads CASSLDWQGSYYEQFF. For the CDR3, the DNA is TGTGCCAGCAGCTTAGACTGGCAGGGTTCATACTATGAGCAGTTCTTC.